What follows describes a single T cell receptor (beta chain). In germline, CDR1 is MGHRA, CDR2 YSYEKL. Germline trimming cut 4 bases from V and 5 bases from J; bases unmatched to any gene: 14. The CDR3 contains 17 residues. This record comes from a study of technical replicates of blood from a handful of donors. Repertoires were generated with immunoSEQ multiplex PCR, while TCRdb's copy carries only in-frame clones and drops some. In the table there are 55,000 to 85,000 clones, roughly 96% of which are singletons. The sample taken for sequencing was T cells isolated from PBMCs. The receptor was isolated from a human donor in good health. The V gene is TRBV4-1, the J gene TRBJ1-1; the match to TRBD1 covers 9 bases. CDR3 sequence (DNA): TGCGCCAGCAGCCCCTATTTAGGACAGGGGAAAACTACTGAAGCTTTCTTT. Encoded protein: CASSPYLGQGKTTEAFF.